This T cell receptor beta chain was identified in a study of CD8 T cells in Susac syndrome. An input of about 0.45 to 1 ug of RNA was subjected to reverse transcription using random hexamers. MiXCR, applied by TCRdb to the immunoSEQ multiplex PCR reads, yields one record per CDR3 protein. In the table there are roughly 170,000 distinct CDR3 sequences, approximately 93% of which are singletons. Treatment-naive patients with stable or active relapsing-remitting disease served as multiple sclerosis controls. V lost 2 bases and J lost 5, with 13 bases in between. Germline V gene sequence: CDR1 LNHNV, CDR2 YYDKDF (reference sequence). The CDR3 sequence is 14 residues long.

This rearrangement joins TRBV15 to TRBJ2-7; no firm D call. What was sequenced was CD4+ T cells from PBMCs. The sequence derives from a human donor with multiple sclerosis. The CDR3 nucleotides are TGTGCCACCAGCAGACCTTCCGAGTCCCACGAGCAGTACTTC. It codes for CATSRPSESHEQYF.